This TCR beta chain was observed in a study of T cell responses to AZD1222 COVID-19 vaccine. The protocol was immunoSEQ multiplex PCR, while the TCRdb copy is restricted to in-frame clones and leaves out a portion. The sample consists of 86,000 or so clones, 89% of them appearing once. The sample consisted of peripheral blood, taken on day 0 of AZD1222 vaccination. The sequence was collected from an adult in good health.

Here the CDR3 reads CASSFNHYEQYF. The CDR3 coding sequence is TGTGCCAGCAGTTTTAACCACTACGAGCAGTACTTC. The chain carries TRBV12-3 or TRBV12-4 and TRBJ2-7; the D is unclear. The CDR3 has 12 amino acids. Between the trimmed V and J ends, which lost 3 bases and 3 bases, there was a span of 6 bases.